The next 8 T cell receptor beta chains were all read from a single sample in a study of blood T cell repertoires in COVID-19. Repertoires were generated with immunoSEQ multiplex PCR, while TCRdb's copy carries only in-frame clones and drops some. The repertoire has some 20,000 clones, 90% to 95% of them found once; the top ten carry roughly 6%. Specimen: peripheral blood. The receptor set was obtained from a human donor in a cohort sampled during active COVID-19.

CDR3 in DNA: TGTGCCAGCAGTACGCGGACAGGGCGGGCCTATGGCTACACCTTC. It codes for CASSTRTGRAYGYTF. The chain carries TRBV6-5 and TRBJ1-2; 8 bases agree with TRBD1. This CDR3 has 15 residues. CDR1 and CDR2 from the germline V gene are MNHEY and SVGAGI. V trimming: 5 bases; J trimming: 4 bases; junction bases outside the gene matches: 9.

The V call is TRBV9, the J call TRBJ1-3; D might be TRBD1 (6 bases). V dropped 0 bases and J dropped 0 bases, with 13 bases sitting between them. CDR3 length: 17 amino acids. Looked up from germline, CDR1 is SGDLS and CDR2 is YYNGEE. In DNA, the CDR3 is TGTGCCAGCAGCGTAGGCGGACAGTTCTTCTCTGGAAACACCATATATTTT. Translation gives CASSVGGQFFSGNTIYF.

The CDR3 DNA sequence: TGTGCCAGCAGCCCGGGTGAGCGTTGGCAGCCCCAGCATTTT. Its translation: CASSPGERWQPQHF. The rearrangement joins TRBV6-2 or TRBV6-3 to TRBJ1-5, with no clear D. V lost 6 bases, J lost 7 bases, and 16 bases lay in between. CDR1 MNHEY and CDR2 SVGEGT come from the germline V gene. The CDR3 has 14 amino acids.

The chain employs TRBV28 and TRBJ2-7; 9 bases align to TRBD1. The CDR3 loop spans 14 amino acids. J was trimmed by 7 bases and V by 3 bases; bases with no gene match: 7. Germline V gene lookup returns CDR1 MDHEN and CDR2 SYDVKM. The CDR3 protein is CASSFPDRGGEQYF. In DNA, the CDR3 is TGTGCCAGCAGTTTCCCTGACAGGGGGGGGGAGCAGTACTTC.

V usage is TRBV4-1 and J usage is TRBJ2-3; 7 bases are shared with TRBD2. The CDR3 totals 16 residues. Trimming removed 4 bases from V and 2 bases from J; junction bases left unmatched: 9. Germline V gene sequence: CDR1 MGHRA, CDR2 YSYEKL. The CDR3 loop is CASSPVGLAVTDTQYF. CDR3 nucleotide sequence: TGCGCCAGCAGCCCCGTTGGGCTAGCGGTCACAGATACGCAGTATTTT.

This chain uses TRBV6-2 or TRBV6-3 with TRBJ2-7; TRBD1 agrees at 10 bases. The V and J ends lost 2 bases and 2 bases, in that order; junction bases with no gene match: 9. Per germline, CDR1 MNHEY and CDR2 SVGEGT. CDR3 length: 17 amino acids. DNA of the CDR3: TGTGCCAGCAGTTACGGCACCCCCGGGACAGGGGCCTACGAGCAGTACTTC. Amino acids: CASSYGTPGTGAYEQYF.

The rearrangement links TRBV29-1 to TRBJ1-5; 7 bases are a match to TRBD1. Trimming took 6 bases from V and 4 from J; bases not matched to a gene: 3. The CDR3 extends over 12 amino acids. Looked up from germline, CDR1 is SQVTM and CDR2 is ANQGSEA. The CDR3 loop is CSVRTGNQPQHF. The CDR3 DNA reads TGCAGCGTACGGACAGGTAATCAGCCCCAGCATTTT.

J is TRBJ1-2 and V is TRBV6-5, with TRBD1 matching 7 bases. The CDR3 runs 13 residues. Trimming at V came to 8 bases and at J to 2 bases, leaving 5 bases not matched to a gene. Germline V gene data show CDR1 as MNHEY and CDR2 as SVGAGI. DNA of the CDR3: TGTGCCAGCCGAACAGGGGTGAACTATGGCTACACCTTC. It specifies CASRTGVNYGYTF.